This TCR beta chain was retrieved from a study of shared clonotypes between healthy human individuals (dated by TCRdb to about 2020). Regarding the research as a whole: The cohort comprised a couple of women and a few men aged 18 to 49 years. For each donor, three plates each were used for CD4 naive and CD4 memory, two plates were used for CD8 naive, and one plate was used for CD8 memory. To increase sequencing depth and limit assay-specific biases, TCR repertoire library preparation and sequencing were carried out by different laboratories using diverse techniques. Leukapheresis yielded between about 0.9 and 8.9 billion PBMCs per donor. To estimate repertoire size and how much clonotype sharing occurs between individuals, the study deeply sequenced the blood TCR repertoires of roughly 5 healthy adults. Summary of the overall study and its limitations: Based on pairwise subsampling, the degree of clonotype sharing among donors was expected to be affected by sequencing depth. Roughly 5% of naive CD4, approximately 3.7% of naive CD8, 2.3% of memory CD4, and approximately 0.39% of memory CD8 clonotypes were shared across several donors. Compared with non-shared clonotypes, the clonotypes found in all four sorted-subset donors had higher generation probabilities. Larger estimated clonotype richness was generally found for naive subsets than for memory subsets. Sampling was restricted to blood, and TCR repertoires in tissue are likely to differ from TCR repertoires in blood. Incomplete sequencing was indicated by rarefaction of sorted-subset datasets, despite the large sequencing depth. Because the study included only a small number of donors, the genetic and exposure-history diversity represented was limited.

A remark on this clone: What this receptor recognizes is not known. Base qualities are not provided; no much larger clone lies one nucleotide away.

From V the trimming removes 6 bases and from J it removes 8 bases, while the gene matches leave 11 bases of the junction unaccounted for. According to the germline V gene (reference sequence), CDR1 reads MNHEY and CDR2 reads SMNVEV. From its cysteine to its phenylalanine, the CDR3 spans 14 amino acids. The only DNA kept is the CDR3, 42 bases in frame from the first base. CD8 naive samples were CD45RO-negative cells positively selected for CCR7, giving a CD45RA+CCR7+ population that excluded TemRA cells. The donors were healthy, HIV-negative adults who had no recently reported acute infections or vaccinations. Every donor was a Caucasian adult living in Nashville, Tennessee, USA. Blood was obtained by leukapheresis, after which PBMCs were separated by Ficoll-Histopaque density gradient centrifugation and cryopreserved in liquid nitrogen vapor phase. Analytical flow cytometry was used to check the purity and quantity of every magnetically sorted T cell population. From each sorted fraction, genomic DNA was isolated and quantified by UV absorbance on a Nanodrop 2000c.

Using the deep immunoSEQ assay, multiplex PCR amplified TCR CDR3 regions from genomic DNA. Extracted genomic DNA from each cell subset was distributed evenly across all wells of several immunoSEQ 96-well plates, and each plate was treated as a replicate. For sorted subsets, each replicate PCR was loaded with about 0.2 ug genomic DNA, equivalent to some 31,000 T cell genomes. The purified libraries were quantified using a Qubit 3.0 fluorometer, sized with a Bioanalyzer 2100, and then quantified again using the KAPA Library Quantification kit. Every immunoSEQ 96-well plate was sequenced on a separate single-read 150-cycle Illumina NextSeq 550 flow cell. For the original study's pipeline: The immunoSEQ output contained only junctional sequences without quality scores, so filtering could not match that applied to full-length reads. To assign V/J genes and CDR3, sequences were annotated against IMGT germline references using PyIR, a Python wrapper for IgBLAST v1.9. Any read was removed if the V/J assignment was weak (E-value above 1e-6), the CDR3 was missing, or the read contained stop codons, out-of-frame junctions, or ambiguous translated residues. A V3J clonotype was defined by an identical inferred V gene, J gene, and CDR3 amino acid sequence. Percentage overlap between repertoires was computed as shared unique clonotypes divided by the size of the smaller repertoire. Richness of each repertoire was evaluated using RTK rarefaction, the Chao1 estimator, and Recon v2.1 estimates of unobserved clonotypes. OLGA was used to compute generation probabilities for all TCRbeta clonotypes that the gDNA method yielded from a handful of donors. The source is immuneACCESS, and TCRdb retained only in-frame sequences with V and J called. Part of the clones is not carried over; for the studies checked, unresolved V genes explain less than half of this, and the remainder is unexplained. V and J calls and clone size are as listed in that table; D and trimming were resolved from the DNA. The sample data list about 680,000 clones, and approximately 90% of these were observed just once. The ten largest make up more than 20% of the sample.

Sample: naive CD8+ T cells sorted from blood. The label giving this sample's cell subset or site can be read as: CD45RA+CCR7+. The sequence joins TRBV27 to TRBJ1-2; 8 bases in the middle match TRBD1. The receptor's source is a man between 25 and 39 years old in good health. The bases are TGTGCCAGCAGGGGACAGGACCTCTGGAGAGGCTACACCTTC. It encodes CASRGQDLWRGYTF.